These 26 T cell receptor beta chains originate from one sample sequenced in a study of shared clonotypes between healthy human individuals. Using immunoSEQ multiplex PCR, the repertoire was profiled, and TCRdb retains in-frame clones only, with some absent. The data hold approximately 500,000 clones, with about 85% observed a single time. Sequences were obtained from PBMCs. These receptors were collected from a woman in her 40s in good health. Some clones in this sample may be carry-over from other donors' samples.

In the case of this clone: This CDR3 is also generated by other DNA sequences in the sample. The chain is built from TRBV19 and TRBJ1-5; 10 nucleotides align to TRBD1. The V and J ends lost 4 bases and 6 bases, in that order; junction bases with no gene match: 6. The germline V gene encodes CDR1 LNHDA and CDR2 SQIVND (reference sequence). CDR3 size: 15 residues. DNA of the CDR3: TGTGCCAGTAGTAGAGGGACAGGGGTTTTTCAGCCCCAGCATTTT. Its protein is CASSRGTGVFQPQHF.

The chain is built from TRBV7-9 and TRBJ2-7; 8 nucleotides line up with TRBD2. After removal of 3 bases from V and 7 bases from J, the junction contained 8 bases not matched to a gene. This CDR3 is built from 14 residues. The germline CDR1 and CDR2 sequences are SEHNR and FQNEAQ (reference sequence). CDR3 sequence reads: CASSFGLAGGEQYF. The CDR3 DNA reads TGTGCCAGCAGCTTCGGACTAGCCGGGGGGGAGCAGTACTTC.

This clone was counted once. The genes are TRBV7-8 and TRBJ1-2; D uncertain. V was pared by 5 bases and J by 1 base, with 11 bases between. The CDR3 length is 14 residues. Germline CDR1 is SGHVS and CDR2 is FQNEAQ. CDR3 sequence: CASSGVRSNYGYTF. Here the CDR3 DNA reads TGTGCCAGCAGCGGGGTCCGCAGTAACTATGGCTACACCTTC. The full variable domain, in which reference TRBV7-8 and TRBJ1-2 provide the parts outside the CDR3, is GAGVSQSPRYKVAKRGQDVALRCDPISGHVSLFWYQQALGQGPEFLTYFQNEAQLDKSGLPSDRFFAERPEGSVSTLKIQRTQQEDSAVYLCASSGVRSNYGYTFGSGTRLTVV.

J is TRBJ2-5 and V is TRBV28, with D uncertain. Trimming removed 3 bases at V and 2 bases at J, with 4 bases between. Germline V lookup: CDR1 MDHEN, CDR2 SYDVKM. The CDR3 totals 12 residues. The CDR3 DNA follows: TGTGCCAGCAGTTTGCGGCAAGAGACCCAGTACTTC. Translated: CASSLRQETQYF.

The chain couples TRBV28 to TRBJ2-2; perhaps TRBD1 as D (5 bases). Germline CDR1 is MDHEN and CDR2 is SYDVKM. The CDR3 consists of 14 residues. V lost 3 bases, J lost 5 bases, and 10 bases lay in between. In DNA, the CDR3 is TGTGCCAGCAGTTTGGTTGGGGCAACCGGGGAGCTGTTTTTT. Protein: CASSLVGATGELFF.

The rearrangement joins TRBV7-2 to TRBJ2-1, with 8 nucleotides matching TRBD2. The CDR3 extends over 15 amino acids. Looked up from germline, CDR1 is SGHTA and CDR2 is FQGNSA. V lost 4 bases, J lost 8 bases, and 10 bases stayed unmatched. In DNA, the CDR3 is TGTGCCAGCAGCTCGGGACTAGGCCGGACGGATGAGCAGTTCTTC. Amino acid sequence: CASSSGLGRTDEQFF.

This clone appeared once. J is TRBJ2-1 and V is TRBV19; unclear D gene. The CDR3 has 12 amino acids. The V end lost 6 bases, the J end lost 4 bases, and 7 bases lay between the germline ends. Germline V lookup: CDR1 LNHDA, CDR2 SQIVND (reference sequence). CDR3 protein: CASSRVYNEQFF. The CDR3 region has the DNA TGTGCCAGTAGCCGGGTGTACAATGAGCAGTTCTTC.

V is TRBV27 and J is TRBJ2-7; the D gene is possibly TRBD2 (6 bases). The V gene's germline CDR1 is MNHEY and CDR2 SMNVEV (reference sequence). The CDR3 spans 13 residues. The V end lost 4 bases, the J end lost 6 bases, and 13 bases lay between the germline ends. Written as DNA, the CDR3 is TGTGCCAGCAGTTCCCCGGGAGTGGGCGAGCAGTACTTC. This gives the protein CASSSPGVGEQYF.

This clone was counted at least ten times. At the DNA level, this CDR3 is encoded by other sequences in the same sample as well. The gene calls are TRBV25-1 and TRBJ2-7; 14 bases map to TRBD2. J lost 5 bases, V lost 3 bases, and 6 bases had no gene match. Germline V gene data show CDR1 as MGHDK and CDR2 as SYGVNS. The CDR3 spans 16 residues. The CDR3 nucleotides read TGTGCCAGCAGTGAGCCGGGACTAGCGGGAGTCCACGAGCAGTACTTC. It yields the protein CASSEPGLAGVHEQYF.

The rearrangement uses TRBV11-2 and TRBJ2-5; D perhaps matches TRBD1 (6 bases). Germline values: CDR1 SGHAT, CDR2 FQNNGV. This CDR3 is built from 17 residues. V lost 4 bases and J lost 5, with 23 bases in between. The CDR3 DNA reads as TGTGCCAGCAGCTCCGTAAGGACAGCCCCATCGGGGGAGACCCAGTACTTC. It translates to CASSSVRTAPSGETQYF.

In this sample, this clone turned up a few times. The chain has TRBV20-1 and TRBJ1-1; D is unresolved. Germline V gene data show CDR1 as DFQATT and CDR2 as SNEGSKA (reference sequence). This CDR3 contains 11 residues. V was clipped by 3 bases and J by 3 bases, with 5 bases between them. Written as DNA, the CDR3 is TGCAGTGCTAGCTCCGACACTGAAGCTTTCTTT. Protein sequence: CSASSDTEAFF.

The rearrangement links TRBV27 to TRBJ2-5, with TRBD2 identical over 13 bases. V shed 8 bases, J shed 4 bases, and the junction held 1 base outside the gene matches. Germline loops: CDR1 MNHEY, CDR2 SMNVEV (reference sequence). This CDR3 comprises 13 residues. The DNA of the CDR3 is TGTGCCAGCGGACTAGCGGGAGCAGAGACCCAGTACTTC. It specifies CASGLAGAETQYF.

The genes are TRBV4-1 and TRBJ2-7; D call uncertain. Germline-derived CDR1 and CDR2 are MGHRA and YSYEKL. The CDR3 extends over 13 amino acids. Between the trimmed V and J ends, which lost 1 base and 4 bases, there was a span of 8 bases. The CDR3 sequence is CASSQVREYEQYF. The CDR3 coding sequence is TGCGCCAGCAGCCAAGTAAGGGAATACGAGCAGTACTTC.

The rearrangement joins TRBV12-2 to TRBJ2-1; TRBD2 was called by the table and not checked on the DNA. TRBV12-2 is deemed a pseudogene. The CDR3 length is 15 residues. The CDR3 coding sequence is TGTGCAAGTCGCACGTCGGGGGTGAGCCCCCATGAGCAGTTCTTC. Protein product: CASRTSGVSPHEQFF.

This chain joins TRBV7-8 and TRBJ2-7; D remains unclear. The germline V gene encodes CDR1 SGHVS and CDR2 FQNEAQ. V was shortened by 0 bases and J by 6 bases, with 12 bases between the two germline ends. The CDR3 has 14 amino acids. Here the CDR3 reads CASSLASLGSEQYF. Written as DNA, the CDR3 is TGTGCCAGCAGCTTAGCGAGTTTAGGTAGCGAGCAGTACTTC. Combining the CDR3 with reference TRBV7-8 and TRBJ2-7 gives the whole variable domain GAGVSQSPRYKVAKRGQDVALRCDPISGHVSLFWYQQALGQGPEFLTYFQNEAQLDKSGLPSDRFFAERPEGSVSTLKIQRTQQEDSAVYLCASSLASLGSEQYFGPGTRLTVT.

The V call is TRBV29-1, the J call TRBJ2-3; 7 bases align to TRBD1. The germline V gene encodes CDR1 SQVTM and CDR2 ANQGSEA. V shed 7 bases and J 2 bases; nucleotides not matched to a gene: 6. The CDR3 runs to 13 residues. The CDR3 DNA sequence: TGCAGCGGAGGGGGACAGATCACAGATACGCAGTATTTT. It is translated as CSGGGQITDTQYF.

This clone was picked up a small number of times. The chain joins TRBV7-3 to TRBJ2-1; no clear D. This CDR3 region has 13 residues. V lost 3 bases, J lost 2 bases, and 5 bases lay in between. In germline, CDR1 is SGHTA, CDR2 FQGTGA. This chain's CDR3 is CASSLETYNEQFF. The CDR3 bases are TGTGCCAGCAGCTTGGAGACCTACAATGAGCAGTTCTTC.

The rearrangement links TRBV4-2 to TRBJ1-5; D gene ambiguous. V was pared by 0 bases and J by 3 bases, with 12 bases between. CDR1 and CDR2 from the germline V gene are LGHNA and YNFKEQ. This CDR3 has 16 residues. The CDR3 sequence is CASSQEISTINQPQHF. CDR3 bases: TGTGCCAGCAGCCAAGAGATCTCGACCATCAATCAGCCCCAGCATTTT.

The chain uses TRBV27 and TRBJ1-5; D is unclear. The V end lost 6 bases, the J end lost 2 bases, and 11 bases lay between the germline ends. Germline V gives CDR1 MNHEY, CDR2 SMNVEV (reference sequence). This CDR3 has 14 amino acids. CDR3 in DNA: TGTGCCAGCAGCAAAGACGGGTGCAATCAGCCCCAGCATTTT. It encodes CASSKDGCNQPQHF.

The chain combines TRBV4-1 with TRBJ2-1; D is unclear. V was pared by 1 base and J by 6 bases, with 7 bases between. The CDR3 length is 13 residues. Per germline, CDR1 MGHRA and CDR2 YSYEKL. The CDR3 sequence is CASSQGFGNEQFF. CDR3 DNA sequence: TGCGCCAGCAGCCAAGGATTCGGCAATGAGCAGTTCTTC.

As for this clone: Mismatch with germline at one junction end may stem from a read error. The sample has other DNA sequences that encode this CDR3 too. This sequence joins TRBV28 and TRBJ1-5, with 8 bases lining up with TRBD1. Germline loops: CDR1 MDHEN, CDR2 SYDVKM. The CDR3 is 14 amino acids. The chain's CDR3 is CASSGTGESQPQHF. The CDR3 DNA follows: TGTGCCAGCAGTGGGACAGGTGAGAGCCAGCCTCAGCATTTT.

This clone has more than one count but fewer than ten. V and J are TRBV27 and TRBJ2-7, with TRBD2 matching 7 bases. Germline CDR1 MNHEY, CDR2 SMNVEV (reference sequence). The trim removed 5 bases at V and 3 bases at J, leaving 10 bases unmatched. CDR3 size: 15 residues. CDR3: CASSPSGTKSYEQYF. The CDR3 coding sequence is TGTGCCAGCAGTCCGTCCGGGACTAAGAGCTACGAGCAGTACTTC.

The chain's CDR3 is CASRVHDPGSEQYF. DNA of the CDR3: TGTGCCAGCAGGGTCCACGACCCAGGATCCGAGCAGTACTTC. J is TRBJ2-7 and V is TRBV2; the D is unclear. This CDR3 is built from 14 residues. V dropped 6 bases and J dropped 6 bases, with 18 bases sitting between them. CDR1 and CDR2 from the germline V gene are SNHLY and FYNNEI.

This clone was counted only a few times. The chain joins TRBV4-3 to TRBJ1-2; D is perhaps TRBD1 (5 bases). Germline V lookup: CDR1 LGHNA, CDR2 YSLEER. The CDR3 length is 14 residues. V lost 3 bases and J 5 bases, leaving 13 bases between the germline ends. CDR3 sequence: CASSHSRDGYGYTF. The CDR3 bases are TGCGCCAGCAGCCACTCCCGGGACGGGTATGGCTACACCTTC.

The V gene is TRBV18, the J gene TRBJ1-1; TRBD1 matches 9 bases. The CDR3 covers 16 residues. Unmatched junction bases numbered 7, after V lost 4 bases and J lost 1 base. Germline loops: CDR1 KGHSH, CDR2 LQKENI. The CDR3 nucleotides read TGTGCCAGCTCACTCGGGGGACAGGGCAGGAACACTGAAGCTTTCTTT. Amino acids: CASSLGGQGRNTEAFF. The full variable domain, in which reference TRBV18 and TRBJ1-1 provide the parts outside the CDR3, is NAGVMQNPRHLVRRRGQEARLRCSPMKGHSHVYWYRQLPEEGLKFMVYLQKENIIDESGMPKERFSAEFPKEGPSILRIQQVVRGDSAAYFCASSLGGQGRNTEAFFGQGTRLTVV.

The CDR3: CASSPGNRGASGNTIYF. The CDR3 DNA sequence: TGTGCCAGCTCACCTGGAAATCGGGGGGCTTCTGGAAACACCATATATTTT. V gene TRBV18 combines with J gene TRBJ1-3; TRBD1 might be the D (6 bases). V lost 3 bases, J lost 1 base, and 16 bases lay in between. This CDR3 has 17 amino acids. Germline V gene lookup returns CDR1 KGHSH and CDR2 LQKENI.